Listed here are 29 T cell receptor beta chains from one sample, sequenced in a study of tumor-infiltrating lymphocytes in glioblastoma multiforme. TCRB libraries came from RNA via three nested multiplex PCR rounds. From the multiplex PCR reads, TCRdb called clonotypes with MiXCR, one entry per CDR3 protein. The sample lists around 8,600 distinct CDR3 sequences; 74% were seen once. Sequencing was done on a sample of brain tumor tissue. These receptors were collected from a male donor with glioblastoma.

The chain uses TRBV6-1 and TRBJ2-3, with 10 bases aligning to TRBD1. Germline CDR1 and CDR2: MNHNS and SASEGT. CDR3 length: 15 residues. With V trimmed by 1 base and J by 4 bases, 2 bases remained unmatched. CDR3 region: CASSEGTGGSDTQYF. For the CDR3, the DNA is TGTGCCAGCAGTGAAGGGACAGGGGGTTCAGATACGCAGTATTTT.

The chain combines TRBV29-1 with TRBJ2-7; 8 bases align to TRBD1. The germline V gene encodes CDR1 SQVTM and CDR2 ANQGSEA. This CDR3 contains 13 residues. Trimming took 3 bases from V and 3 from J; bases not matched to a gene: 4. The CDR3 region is CSVDWGTGYEQYF. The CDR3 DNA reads TGCAGCGTTGATTGGGGGACAGGCTACGAGCAGTACTTC.

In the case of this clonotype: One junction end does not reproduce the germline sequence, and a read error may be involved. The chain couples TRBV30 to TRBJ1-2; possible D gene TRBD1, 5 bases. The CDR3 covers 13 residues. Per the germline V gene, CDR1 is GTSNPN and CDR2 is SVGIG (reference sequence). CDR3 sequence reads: CAWSGSGFYGYTF. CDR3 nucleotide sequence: TGTGCATGGAGTGGGTCAGGGTTTTATGGCTACACCTTC.

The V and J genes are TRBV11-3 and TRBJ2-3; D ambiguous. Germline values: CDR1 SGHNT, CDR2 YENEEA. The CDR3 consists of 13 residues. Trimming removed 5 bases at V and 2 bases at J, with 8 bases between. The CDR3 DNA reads TGTGCCAGCAGCCCCGGCCCCACAGATACGCAGTATTTT. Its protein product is CASSPGPTDTQYF. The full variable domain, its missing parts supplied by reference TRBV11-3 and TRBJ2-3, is EAGVVQSPRYKIIEKKQPVAFWCNPISGHNTLYWYLQNLGQGPELLIRYENEEAVDDSQLPKDRFSAERLKGVDSTLKIQPAELGDSAVYLCASSPGPTDTQYFGPGTRLTVL.

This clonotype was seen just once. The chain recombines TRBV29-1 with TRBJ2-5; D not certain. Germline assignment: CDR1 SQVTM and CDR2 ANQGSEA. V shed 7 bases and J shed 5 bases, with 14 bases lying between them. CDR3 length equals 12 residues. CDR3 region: CSGGWGGETQYF. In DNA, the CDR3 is TGCAGCGGCGGATGGGGTGGGGAGACCCAGTACTTC.

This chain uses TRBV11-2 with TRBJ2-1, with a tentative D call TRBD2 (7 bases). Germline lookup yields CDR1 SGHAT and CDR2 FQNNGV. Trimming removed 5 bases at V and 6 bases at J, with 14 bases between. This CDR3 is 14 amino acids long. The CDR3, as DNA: TGTGCCAGCAGCCTTGGGAGGGGGTCCAATGAGCAGTTCTTC. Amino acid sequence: CASSLGRGSNEQFF. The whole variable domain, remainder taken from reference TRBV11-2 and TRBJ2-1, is EAGVAQSPRYKIIEKRQSVAFWCNPISGHATLYWYQQILGQGPKLLIQFQNNGVVDDSQLPKDRFSAERLKGVDSTLKIQPAKLEDSAVYLCASSLGRGSNEQFFGPGTRLTVL.

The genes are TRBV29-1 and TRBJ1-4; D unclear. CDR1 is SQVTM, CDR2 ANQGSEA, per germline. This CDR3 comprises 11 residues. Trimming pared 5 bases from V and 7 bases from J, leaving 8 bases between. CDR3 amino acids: CSVYSGEKLFF. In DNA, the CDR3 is TGCAGCGTTTACTCCGGTGAAAAACTGTTTTTT.

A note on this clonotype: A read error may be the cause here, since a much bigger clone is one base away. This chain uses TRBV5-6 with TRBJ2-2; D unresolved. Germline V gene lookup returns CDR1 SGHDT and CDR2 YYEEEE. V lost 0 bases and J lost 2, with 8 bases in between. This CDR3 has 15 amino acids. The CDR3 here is CASSLGTSNTGELFF. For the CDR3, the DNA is TGTGCCAGCAGCTTGGGTACATCTAACACCGGGGAGCTGTTTTTT.

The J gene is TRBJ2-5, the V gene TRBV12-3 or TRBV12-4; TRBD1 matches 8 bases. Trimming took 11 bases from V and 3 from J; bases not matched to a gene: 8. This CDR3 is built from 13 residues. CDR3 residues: CASDRGGKETQYF. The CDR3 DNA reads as TGTGCCTCTGACAGGGGAGGCAAAGAGACCCAGTACTTC.

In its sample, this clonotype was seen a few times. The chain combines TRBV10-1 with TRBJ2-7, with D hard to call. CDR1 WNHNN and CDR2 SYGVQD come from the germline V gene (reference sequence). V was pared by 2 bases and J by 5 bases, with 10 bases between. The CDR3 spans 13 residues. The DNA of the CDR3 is TGCGCCAGCAGTGAGGCTGGCCGGGACGAGCAGTACTTC. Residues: CASSEAGRDEQYF.

This chain's CDR3 is CASSNFLNRVGEQYF. CDR3 nucleotides: TGTGCCAGCAGTAATTTTTTGAACAGGGTAGGAGAGCAGTACTTC. V is TRBV12-3 or TRBV12-4 and J is TRBJ2-7, with D possibly matching TRBD1 (6 bases). V lost 5 bases, J lost 7 bases, and 21 bases lay in between. The CDR3 covers 15 residues.

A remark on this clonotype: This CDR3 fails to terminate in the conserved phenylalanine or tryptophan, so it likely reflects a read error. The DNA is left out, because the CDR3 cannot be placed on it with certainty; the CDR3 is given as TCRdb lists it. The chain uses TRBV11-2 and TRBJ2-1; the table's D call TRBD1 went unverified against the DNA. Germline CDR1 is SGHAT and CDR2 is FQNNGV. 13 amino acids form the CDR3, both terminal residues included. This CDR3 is CAGSLDRGDEQFS.

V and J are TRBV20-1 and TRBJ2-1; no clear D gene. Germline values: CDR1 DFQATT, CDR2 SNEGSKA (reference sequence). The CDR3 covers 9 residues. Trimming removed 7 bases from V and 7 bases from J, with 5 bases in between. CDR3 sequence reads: CSVGNEQFF. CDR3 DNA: TGCAGTGTTGGTAATGAGCAGTTCTTC.

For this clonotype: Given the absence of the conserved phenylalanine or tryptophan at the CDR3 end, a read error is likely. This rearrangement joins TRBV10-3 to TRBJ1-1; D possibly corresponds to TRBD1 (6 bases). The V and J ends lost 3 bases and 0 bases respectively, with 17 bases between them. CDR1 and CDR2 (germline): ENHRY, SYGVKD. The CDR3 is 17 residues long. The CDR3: CAISEPRQADMNTEAFY. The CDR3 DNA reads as TGTGCCATCAGTGAACCTCGACAGGCCGATATGAACACTGAAGCTTTCTAT.

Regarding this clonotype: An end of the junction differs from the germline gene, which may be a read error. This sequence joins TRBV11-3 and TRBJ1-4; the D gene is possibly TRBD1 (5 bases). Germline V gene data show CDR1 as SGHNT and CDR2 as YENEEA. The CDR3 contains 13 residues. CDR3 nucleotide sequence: TGTGCCAGCAGCGAGGGACCTAAGGAAAAACTGTTTTTT. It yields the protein CASSEGPKEKLFF.

The CDR3 sequence is CASGLTDREAFF. The CDR3 DNA reads as TGTGCCAGCGGCCTGACGGACCGTGAAGCTTTCTTT. This rearrangement joins TRBV6-5 to TRBJ1-1, with D hard to call. The CDR3 runs to 12 residues. From germline, CDR1 is MNHEY and CDR2 SVGAGI. V was trimmed by 8 bases and J by 7 bases, leaving 14 bases between them.

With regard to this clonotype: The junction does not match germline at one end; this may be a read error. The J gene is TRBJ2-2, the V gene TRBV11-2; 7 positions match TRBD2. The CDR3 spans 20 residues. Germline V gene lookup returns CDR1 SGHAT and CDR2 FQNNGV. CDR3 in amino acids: CSSTPSFGQGLAVNTGEPFF. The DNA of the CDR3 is TGTTCCAGCACCCCCTCATTCGGCCAAGGGCTAGCGGTAAACACCGGGGAGCCCTTTTTT.

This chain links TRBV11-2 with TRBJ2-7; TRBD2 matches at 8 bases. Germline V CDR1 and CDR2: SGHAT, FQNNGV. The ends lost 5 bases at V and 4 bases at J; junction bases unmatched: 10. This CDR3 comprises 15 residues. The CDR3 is CASSPGLVTVYEQYF. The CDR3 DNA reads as TGTGCCAGCAGCCCGGGACTAGTGACTGTGTACGAGCAGTACTTC.

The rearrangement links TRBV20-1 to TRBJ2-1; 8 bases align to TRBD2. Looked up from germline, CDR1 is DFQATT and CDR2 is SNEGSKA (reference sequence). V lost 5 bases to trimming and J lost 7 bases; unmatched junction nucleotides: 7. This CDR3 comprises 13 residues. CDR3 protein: CSASRTSPNEQFF. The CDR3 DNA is TGCAGTGCTTCCCGGACTAGCCCGAATGAGCAGTTCTTC.

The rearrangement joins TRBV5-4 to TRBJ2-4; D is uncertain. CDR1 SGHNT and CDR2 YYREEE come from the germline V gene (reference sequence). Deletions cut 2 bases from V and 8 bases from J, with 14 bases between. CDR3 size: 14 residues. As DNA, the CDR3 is TGTGCCAGCAGCTTTTGTGCGGACGAAGACATTCAGTACTTC. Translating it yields CASSFCADEDIQYF.

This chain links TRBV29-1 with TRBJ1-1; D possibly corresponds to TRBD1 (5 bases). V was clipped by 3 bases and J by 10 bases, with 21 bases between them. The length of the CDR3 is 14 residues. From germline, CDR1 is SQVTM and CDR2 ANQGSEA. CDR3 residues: CSVDGQQAGKGAFF. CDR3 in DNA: TGCAGCGTTGACGGTCAACAGGCAGGGAAGGGAGCTTTCTTT.

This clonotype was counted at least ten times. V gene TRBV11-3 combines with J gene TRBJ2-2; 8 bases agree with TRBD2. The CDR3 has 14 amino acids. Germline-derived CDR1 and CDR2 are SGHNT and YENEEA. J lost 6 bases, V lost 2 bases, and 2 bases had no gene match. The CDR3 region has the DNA TGTGCCAGCAGCTTATTCGGGAGGGCCGGGGAGCTGTTTTTT. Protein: CASSLFGRAGELFF.

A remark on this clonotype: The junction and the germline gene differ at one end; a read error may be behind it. The CDR3 region is CGSNMSNEQFF. In DNA, the CDR3 is TGTGGCAGCAACATGTCCAATGAGCAGTTCTTC. The chain uses TRBV11-2 and TRBJ2-1; D unclear. Germline V CDR1 and CDR2: SGHAT, FQNNGV. The CDR3 sequence is 11 residues long.

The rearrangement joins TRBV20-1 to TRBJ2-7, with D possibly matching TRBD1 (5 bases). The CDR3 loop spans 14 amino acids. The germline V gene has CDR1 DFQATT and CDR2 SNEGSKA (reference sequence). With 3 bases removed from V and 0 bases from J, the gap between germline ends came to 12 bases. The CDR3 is CSASGHSTSYEQYF. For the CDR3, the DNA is TGCAGTGCTAGCGGACACTCAACCTCCTACGAGCAGTACTTC.

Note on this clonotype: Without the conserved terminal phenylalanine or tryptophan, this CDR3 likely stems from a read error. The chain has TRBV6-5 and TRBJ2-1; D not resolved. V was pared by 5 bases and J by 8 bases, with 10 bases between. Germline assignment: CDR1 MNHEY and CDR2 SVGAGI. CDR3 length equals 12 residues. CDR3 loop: CASSQTGHEQFS. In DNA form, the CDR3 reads TGTGCCAGCAGTCAAACCGGACATGAGCAGTTCTCC.

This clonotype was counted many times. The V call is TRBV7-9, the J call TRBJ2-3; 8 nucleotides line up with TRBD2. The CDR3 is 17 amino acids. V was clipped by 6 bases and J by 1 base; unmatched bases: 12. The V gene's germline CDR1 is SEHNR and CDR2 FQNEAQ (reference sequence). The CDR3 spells CASRLTEGLVGTDTQYF. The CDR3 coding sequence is TGTGCCAGCAGATTAACGGAGGGACTAGTAGGCACAGATACGCAGTATTTT.

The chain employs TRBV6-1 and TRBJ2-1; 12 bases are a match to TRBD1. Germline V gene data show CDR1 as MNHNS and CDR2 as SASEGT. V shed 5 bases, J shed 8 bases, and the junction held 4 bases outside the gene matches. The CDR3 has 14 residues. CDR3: CASSSGQGADEQFF. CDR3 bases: TGTGCCAGCAGTTCGGGACAGGGGGCCGATGAGCAGTTCTTC.

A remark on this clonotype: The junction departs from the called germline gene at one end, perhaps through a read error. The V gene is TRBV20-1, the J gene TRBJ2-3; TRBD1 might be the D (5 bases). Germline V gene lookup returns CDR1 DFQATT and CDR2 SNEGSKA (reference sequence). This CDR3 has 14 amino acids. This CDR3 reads CSALTDISTGTHYF. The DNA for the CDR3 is TGCAGTGCTCTTACCGACATAAGCACAGGTACGCATTACTTT.

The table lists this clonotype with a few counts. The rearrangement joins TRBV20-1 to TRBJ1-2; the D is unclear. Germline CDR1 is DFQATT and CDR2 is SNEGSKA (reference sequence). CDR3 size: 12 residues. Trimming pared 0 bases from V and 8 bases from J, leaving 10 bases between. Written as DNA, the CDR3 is TGCAGTGCTAGAGAAGAATTCGACGGCTACACCTTC. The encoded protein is CSAREEFDGYTF.